The T cell receptor (beta chain) under discussion was sequenced for a study of a mutant IDH1 vaccine in newly diagnosed glioma. Study at large: Patients under treatment included roughly 62% males and 37.5% females and had a mean age of 40.4 years.

Study-wide results and caveats: A vaccine-induced immune response developed in more than 85% of the patients.

Sample time point: week 35, safety follow-up. Doses comprised 300 ug of mutant IDH1 20-mer peptide each, plus topical imiquimod. Using immunoSEQ multiplex PCR, the repertoire was profiled, and TCRdb retains in-frame clones only, with some absent. The sample yields 70,000 or so clones, roughly 86% seen once. This CDR3 is 15 amino acids long. J gave up 5 bases and V 3 bases, and 6 bases lay outside the gene matches. CDR1 is MDHEN and CDR2 is SYDVKM in the germline V gene. In the case of this clone: Antigen unknown.

The material sequenced was PBMCs, taken from a glioma patient whose treatment included an IDH1 peptide vaccine. This TCR derives from a man in his thirties or forties with glioma. V and J are TRBV28 and TRBJ2-5, with 10 bases lining up with TRBD1. The CDR3 DNA follows: TGTGCCAGCAGTTTTTTGACAGGGGGCGAGGAGACCCAGTACTTC. Translating gives CASSFLTGGEETQYF.